Below are 32 T cell receptor beta chains sequenced from a single sample in a study of vaccination effects on CD4 cells after COVID-19. No cognate antigen is known for these TCRs. Generated by immunoSEQ multiplex PCR, the TCRdb table keeps only in-frame clones and is missing some. The sample contains around 30,000 clones, about 73% of which appear only once. Culturing for 10 days preceded CD4+ T cell isolation. Sequenced material: CD4+ T cells from PBMCs cultured without peptide, taken before COVID-19 vaccination. The source of these receptors is a human donor who received a COVID-19 vaccine.

The chain has TRBV6-4 and TRBJ2-2; possible D gene TRBD2, 5 bases. This CDR3 has 13 amino acids. V lost 5 bases to trimming and J lost 1 base, with 5 bases between them. Germline V gene sequence: CDR1 MRHNA, CDR2 SNTAGT. DNA of the CDR3: TGTGCCAGCAGTAGCGGGAACACCGGGGAGCTGTTTTTT. Protein: CASSSGNTGELFF.

There are a few counts of this clone. The chain couples TRBV19 to TRBJ1-2; 7 bases are a match to TRBD1. The trim removed 3 bases at V and 3 bases at J, leaving 7 bases unmatched. This CDR3 has 15 amino acids. From germline, CDR1 is LNHDA and CDR2 SQIVND (reference sequence). CDR3 nucleotides: TGTGCCAGTAGTATTGGGACAGCGGGACACTATGGCTACACCTTC. Translated, it gives CASSIGTAGHYGYTF.

The V and J genes are TRBV4-1 and TRBJ1-5; no firm D call. This CDR3 comprises 15 residues. The V and J ends lost 1 base and 5 bases respectively, with 12 bases between them. CDR1 is MGHRA and CDR2 is YSYEKL in the germline V gene. DNA of the CDR3: TGCGCCAGCAGCCAAGTGTTAAGGACTTATCAGCCCCAGCATTTT. The encoded protein is CASSQVLRTYQPQHF.

The V call is TRBV5-6, the J call TRBJ2-5, with TRBD2 identical over 7 bases. The CDR3 sequence is 11 residues long. Germline trimming cut 3 bases from V and 9 bases from J; bases unmatched to any gene: 2. Per germline, CDR1 SGHDT and CDR2 YYEEEE. Here the CDR3 DNA reads TGTGCCAGCAGCTGGGGGGGGGCCCAGTACTTC. It translates to CASSWGGAQYF.

This clone was counted a few times. The CDR3 bases are TGCGCCAGCAGCACCGGGACAGGGGAGGAAAAACTGTTTTTT. This codes for CASSTGTGEEKLFF. The gene calls are TRBV5-1 and TRBJ1-4; 10 bases fit TRBD1. Germline V gene sequence: CDR1 SGHRS, CDR2 YFSETQ. This CDR3 region has 14 residues. V lost 4 bases, J lost 8 bases, and 5 bases stayed unmatched.

The V and J genes are TRBV7-7 and TRBJ2-6, with D uncertain. The CDR3 is 15 amino acids. Trimming shortened V by 5 bases and J by 1 base, and 9 bases separated the two germline ends. Germline CDR1 SSHAT, CDR2 FNYEAQ (reference sequence). The CDR3 DNA follows: TGTGCCAGCAGCCCGCAGGAGTCTGGGGCCAACGTCCTGACTTTC. Protein sequence: CASSPQESGANVLTF.

This rearrangement joins TRBV5-1 to TRBJ1-1; D possibly corresponds to TRBD1 (5 bases). The germline V gene has CDR1 SGHRS and CDR2 YFSETQ. The V end was cut by 5 bases, the J end by 6 bases, with 11 bases between. This CDR3 contains 12 residues. CDR3 nucleotide sequence: TGCGCCAGCAGTCCCCAGGGTTCTGAAGCTTTCTTT. The encoded protein is CASSPQGSEAFF.

This chain joins TRBV5-1 and TRBJ2-1; D is possibly TRBD2 (6 bases). Trimming left V 4 bases short and J 5 bases short, with 19 bases between. Germline CDR1 is SGHRS and CDR2 is YFSETQ. The CDR3 loop spans 16 amino acids. The CDR3: CASSPRGLAANNEQFF. Written as DNA, the CDR3 is TGCGCCAGCAGCCCCCGGGGGTTGGCCGCGAACAATGAGCAGTTCTTC.

This rearrangement joins TRBV25-1 to TRBJ1-3, with D perhaps TRBD1 (5 bases). This CDR3 is built from 15 residues. V lost 2 bases, J lost 0 bases, and 8 bases lay in between. Germline CDR1 is MGHDK and CDR2 is SYGVNS. In DNA form, the CDR3 reads TGTGCCAGCAGTGAAGACAGCTTCTCTGGAAACACCATATATTTT. It codes for CASSEDSFSGNTIYF.

This rearrangement joins TRBV10-1 to TRBJ1-2; no definite D call. The CDR3 is 12 residues long. CDR1 WNHNN and CDR2 SYGVQD come from the germline V gene (reference sequence). V was trimmed by 6 bases and J by 4 bases, leaving 9 bases between them. The CDR3, as DNA: TGCGCCAGCAGCTCGGGAGGCTATGGCTACACCTTC. It codes for CASSSGGYGYTF.

The chain is built from TRBV3-1 (or the pseudogene TRBV3-2) and TRBJ1-2; 8 nucleotides match TRBD1. Trimming at V came to 1 base and at J to 8 bases, leaving 9 bases not matched to a gene. The CDR3 sequence is 15 residues long. Germline CDR1 is LGHDT and CDR2 is YNNKEL (reference sequence). The DNA for the CDR3 is TGTGCCAGCAGCCAAGTGTCAGGGGGCAGGATGGGCTACACCTTC. Translated: CASSQVSGGRMGYTF.

This rearrangement joins TRBV21-1 to TRBJ1-6; no DNA check was done on the table's D call, TRBD1. TRBV21-1 is classified as a pseudogene. The CDR3 consists of 17 residues. The CDR3 loop reads CASSKRGPQGVNSPLHF. For the CDR3, the DNA is TGTGCCAGCAGCAAAAGGGGGCCACAGGGGGTTAATTCACCCCTCCACTTT.

This sequence joins TRBV19 and TRBJ1-2; possible D gene TRBD1, 5 bases. This CDR3 has 13 residues. Germline lookup yields CDR1 LNHDA and CDR2 SQIVND (reference sequence). V lost 8 bases, J lost 1 base, and 11 bases lay in between. The CDR3 sequence: CASAVDSNYGYTF. CDR3 nucleotides: TGTGCCAGTGCCGTAGACAGTAACTATGGCTACACCTTC. The variable domain in full, with the rest retrieved from reference TRBV19 and TRBJ1-2, is DGGITQSPKYLFRKEGQNVTLSCEQNLNHDAMYWYRQDPGQGLRLIYYSQIVNDFQKGDIAEGYSVSREKKESFPLTVTSAQKNPTAFYLCASAVDSNYGYTFGSGTRLTVV.

This clone occurred once. The V call is TRBV5-4, the J call TRBJ2-1; 12 bases match TRBD2. The J segment lost 8 bases and the V segment lost 2 bases, leaving 5 bases of the junction unmatched. The CDR3 extends over 15 amino acids. Germline CDR1 reads SGHNT; CDR2 reads YYREEE (reference sequence). DNA for the CDR3: TGTGCCAGCAGCTTCTCTAGCGGGGGGGTCTATGAGCAGTTCTTC. Translated, it gives CASSFSSGGVYEQFF.

This chain links TRBV5-8 with TRBJ2-3; D is unresolved. Germline CDR1 is SGHTS and CDR2 is YDEGEE. The CDR3 is made up of 16 amino acids. Trimming cost V 0 bases and J 10 bases, with 21 bases left between them. The CDR3 loop is CASSLALLGLKQAQYF. DNA of the CDR3: TGTGCCAGCAGCTTGGCCCTTCTGGGCCTCAAGCAGGCGCAGTATTTT.

The V gene is TRBV6-5, the J gene TRBJ2-4, with D perhaps TRBD1 or TRBD2 (5 bases each). Germline CDR1 and CDR2: MNHEY and SVGAGI. This CDR3 region has 12 residues. Trimming stripped 8 bases from V and 7 bases from J, with 12 bases between. In nucleotides, the CDR3 is TGTGCCAGCGAAGGGGACCCGAACATTCAGTACTTC. Encoded protein: CASEGDPNIQYF.

CDR3 residues: CASRVSVGTTTGELFF. For the CDR3, the DNA is TGTGCCAGCAGAGTAAGTGTCGGGACAACCACCGGGGAGCTGTTTTTT. The rearrangement joins TRBV7-9 to TRBJ2-2, with D possibly matching TRBD1 (6 bases). The CDR3 runs to 16 residues. The germline gives CDR1 SEHNR, CDR2 FQNEAQ (reference sequence). V was pared by 6 bases and J by 4 bases, with 18 bases between.

The genes are TRBV11-2 and TRBJ2-1; 10 bases line up with TRBD1. With V trimmed by 5 bases and J by 7 bases, 11 bases remained unmatched. CDR3 size: 16 residues. Germline assignment: CDR1 SGHAT and CDR2 FQNNGV. In nucleotides, the CDR3 is TGTGCCAGCAGCGTAAGAGGTGGGACAGGGGTGAATGAGCAGTTCTTC. This translates into CASSVRGGTGVNEQFF.

The chain joins TRBV10-1 to TRBJ2-3, with unresolved D. The CDR3 runs to 15 residues. Per the germline V gene, CDR1 is WNHNN and CDR2 is SYGVQD (reference sequence). V gave up 0 bases and J gave up 3 bases, with 10 bases separating them. In DNA, the CDR3 is TGCGCCAGCAGTGAGTCTGGAGTTGGGACAGATACGCAGTATTTT. Its translation is CASSESGVGTDTQYF.

The chain recombines TRBV19 with TRBJ2-7, with 9 nucleotides matching TRBD2. This CDR3 has 16 amino acids. Germline lookup yields CDR1 LNHDA and CDR2 SQIVND (reference sequence). The junction had 4 bases not matched to a gene; V was cut back by 1 base and J by 0 bases. Here the CDR3 reads CASSIGLADSSYEQYF. CDR3 coding DNA: TGTGCCAGTAGTATAGGACTAGCGGACAGCTCCTACGAGCAGTACTTC.

This sequence joins TRBV2 and TRBJ1-6, with D unclear. The CDR3 contains 15 residues. Trimming took off 3 bases at V and 5 bases at J, with 11 bases between the two ends. Germline assignment: CDR1 SNHLY and CDR2 FYNNEI. The CDR3: CASSDWAGDNSPLHF. In nucleotides, the CDR3 is TGTGCCAGCAGTGACTGGGCCGGAGATAATTCACCCCTCCACTTT.

The chain carries TRBV7-2 and TRBJ2-1, with TRBD1 identical over 7 bases. CDR1 is SGHTA, CDR2 FQGNSA, per germline. The ends lost 5 bases at V and 5 bases at J; junction bases unmatched: 15. The length of the CDR3 is 17 residues. The CDR3 nucleotides read TGTGCCAGCAGCATACCCCACCTCATTGGGACAGACAATGAGCAGTTCTTC. It yields the protein CASSIPHLIGTDNEQFF.

The chain joins TRBV4-1 to TRBJ1-6, with D unresolved. Germline CDR1 is MGHRA and CDR2 is YSYEKL. This CDR3 spans 13 amino acids. Trimming took off 1 base at V and 9 bases at J, with 7 bases between the two ends. The CDR3 here is CASSQVRGSPLHF. The CDR3 DNA is TGCGCCAGCAGCCAAGTCCGGGGTTCACCCCTCCACTTT.

The chain carries TRBV6-5 and TRBJ1-2, with D possibly matching TRBD1 (5 bases). The CDR3 consists of 13 residues. The V end was cut by 2 bases, the J end by 9 bases, with 13 bases between. Per germline, CDR1 MNHEY and CDR2 SVGAGI. The CDR3 nucleotides are TGTGCCAGCAGTTACCCAGGGAAAGAACGCTACACCTTC. Its protein product is CASSYPGKERYTF.

V gene TRBV7-2 combines with J gene TRBJ2-7; the match to TRBD2 covers 12 bases. The CDR3 extends over 16 amino acids. Trimming took 5 bases from V and 4 from J; bases not matched to a gene: 9. Germline V lookup: CDR1 SGHTA, CDR2 FQGNSA. This CDR3 is CASSLILAGGKYEQYF. The CDR3 DNA reads as TGTGCCAGCAGCCTGATACTAGCGGGGGGAAAGTACGAGCAGTACTTC.

This sequence joins TRBV6-5 and TRBJ2-1; 11 nucleotides agree with TRBD2. This CDR3 region has 15 residues. The V gene's germline CDR1 is MNHEY and CDR2 SVGAGI. The J segment lost 5 bases and the V segment lost 6 bases, leaving 6 bases of the junction unmatched. The CDR3 reads CASSSGTSGDNEQFF. DNA of the CDR3: TGTGCCAGCAGCTCCGGGACTAGCGGAGACAATGAGCAGTTCTTC.

The rearrangement joins TRBV5-1 to TRBJ1-1; 7 bases align to TRBD1. Germline lookup yields CDR1 SGHRS and CDR2 YFSETQ. CDR3 length: 15 residues. The V and J ends lost 3 bases and 5 bases, in that order; junction bases with no gene match: 10. CDR3 residues: CASSWMRARGTEAFF. The CDR3 DNA reads as TGCGCCAGCAGCTGGATGAGGGCCAGGGGGACTGAAGCTTTCTTT.

J is TRBJ1-2 and V is TRBV27; D might be TRBD1 (6 bases). Germline-derived CDR1 and CDR2 are MNHEY and SMNVEV (reference sequence). This CDR3 region has 18 residues. V gave up 4 bases and J gave up 3 bases, with 24 bases separating them. CDR3 region: CASSSYSQDSLGYYGYTF. The CDR3 DNA reads as TGTGCCAGCAGTTCATATAGCCAGGACAGCTTGGGGTACTATGGCTACACCTTC.

This clone has only one observation. The chain recombines TRBV11-1 with TRBJ2-7; no firm D call. CDR3 length: 12 amino acids. The V and J ends lost 1 base and 6 bases respectively, with 7 bases between them. The germline CDR1 and CDR2 sequences are SGHAT and FQDESV (reference sequence). CDR3 amino acids: CASSLVATEQYF. The DNA of the CDR3 is TGTGCCAGCAGCTTAGTGGCCACCGAGCAGTACTTC.

The V gene is TRBV7-8, the J gene TRBJ1-1; no clear D. Between the trimmed V and J ends, which lost 5 bases and 4 bases, there was a span of 20 bases. CDR3 length: 16 residues. CDR1 SGHVS and CDR2 FQNEAQ come from the germline V gene. DNA of the CDR3: TGTGCCAGCAGCCCCGTTGCCCAGGTGCGAGGCACTGAAGCTTTCTTT. Encoded protein: CASSPVAQVRGTEAFF. Complete variable domain (other parts from reference TRBV7-8 and TRBJ1-1): GAGVSQSPRYKVAKRGQDVALRCDPISGHVSLFWYQQALGQGPEFLTYFQNEAQLDKSGLPSDRFFAERPEGSVSTLKIQRTQQEDSAVYLCASSPVAQVRGTEAFFGQGTRLTVV.

This clone was observed a few times. The chain combines TRBV4-2 with TRBJ1-4; D is perhaps TRBD1 (5 bases). Germline V gives CDR1 LGHNA, CDR2 YNFKEQ. V lost 0 bases to trimming and J lost 7 bases, with 12 bases between them. The CDR3 runs 15 residues. The CDR3 spells CASSQDRAGIEKLFF. CDR3 DNA sequence: TGTGCCAGCAGCCAAGATAGGGCAGGGATTGAAAAACTGTTTTTT.

This clone was seen a handful of times. The chain employs TRBV2 and TRBJ1-3; the match to TRBD1 covers 9 bases. V gave up 5 bases and J gave up 0 bases; unmatched junction bases: 11. This CDR3 spans 18 amino acids. Germline values: CDR1 SNHLY, CDR2 FYNNEI. The CDR3 protein is CASSKDPGQGLSGNTIYF. CDR3 sequence (DNA): TGTGCCAGCAGTAAAGATCCGGGACAGGGACTCTCTGGAAACACCATATATTTT.